This T cell receptor (beta chain) was obtained from a study of OX40 agonist ivuxolimab in advanced cancers. About the research overall: One patient with hepatocellular carcinoma and two with cutaneous melanoma, three in all, had partial responses.

Trimming stripped 2 bases from V and 5 bases from J, with 13 bases between. The CDR3 has 15 residues. The germline V gene has CDR1 MNHEY and CDR2 SMNVEV (reference sequence). Measured with immunoSEQ multiplex PCR; TCRdb has only the in-frame clones, and not every one. The repertoire holds about 73,000 clones, more than 75% seen once, with around 0.7% in the top ten. The chain uses TRBV27 and TRBJ1-5; D unresolved. The receptor comes from an adult with an advanced solid tumor such as melanoma, head and neck, liver or kidney cancer. The input for sequencing was CD4+ or CD8+ T cells sorted from blood, taken in a trial of the OX40 agonist ivuxolimab. In DNA form, the CDR3 reads TGTGCCAGCAGTTTAATCGGAGGGAGGGATCAGCCCCAGCATTTT. Amino acids: CASSLIGGRDQPQHF.